The text below deals with one T cell receptor beta chain. This record belongs to a study of blood T cell repertoires in COVID-19. Study-wide context: The United States, Italy and Spain provided the acute and convalescent COVID-19 samples. PBMCs, B-cell-depleted T cells, or T cells were the source of the cDNA or gDNA that made up the material.

Per the study methods: Estimation of nucleated cell counts was performed using reference gene primer amplification. Repertoires were generated with immunoSEQ multiplex PCR, while TCRdb's copy carries only in-frame clones and drops some. The DNA gave D and trimming, while V, J and clone size come from that table. The repertoire has about 61,000 clones, about 91% of them found once; the top ten carry about 18%. The receptor's source is a woman of 80 years or more with active COVID-19. Sequencing was done on a sample of peripheral blood.

The CDR3 nucleotides are TGTGCCAGCAGACCTGGGACTACCAAAAACATTCAGTACTTC. Translating it yields CASRPGTTKNIQYF. The chain carries TRBV11-2 and TRBJ2-4; TRBD2 matches 7 bases. The CDR3 has 14 residues. Germline loops: CDR1 SGHAT, CDR2 FQNNGV. Unmatched junction bases numbered 4, after V lost 6 bases and J lost 2 bases.